This is a list of T cell receptor beta chains from one sample in a study of cytomegalovirus exposure and HLA in healthy donors. The method was immunoSEQ multiplex PCR; TCRdb's version includes in-frame clones alone and lacks a portion of them. This sample yields about 150,000 clones, of which 65% to 90% are seen a single time; 6.5% to 7.5% belongs to the top ten. The sample consisted of PBMCs. These receptors originate from a woman aged 45-65 years in good health and CMV-seropositive. Each CDR3 is given with its conserved first and last residue. Each record gives: clone size, J gene, D gene, V gene, CDR3 protein, CDR3 DNA. D genes are given only for firm matches. Some rows have no size entry. The others give once, few or many, or a class for an expanded clone.

NA | TRBJ2-2 | NA | TRBV19 | CASGTGKANTGELFF | TGTGCCAGTGGAACCGGGAAAGCGAACACCGGGGAGCTGTTTTTT
NA | TRBJ1-6 | TRBD1 | TRBV6-1 | CASSEASGTGNSPLHF | TGTGCCAGCAGTGAAGCTTCCGGGACAGGCAATTCACCCCTCCACTTT
NA | TRBJ1-4 | TRBD1 | TRBV15 | CATSSQGADEKLFF | TGTGCCACCAGCAGTCAGGGGGCGGATGAAAAACTGTTTTTT
NA | TRBJ1-2 | NA | TRBV6-5 | CASRSYENGYTF | TGTGCCAGCCGCTCCTACGAGAATGGCTACACCTTC
NA | TRBJ2-7 | TRBD1 | TRBV7-9 | CASSLVQGAGEQYF | TGTGCCAGCAGCTTAGTCCAGGGGGCGGGCGAGCAGTACTTC
NA | TRBJ1-6 | NA | TRBV15 | CATSRERGSPLHF | TGTGCCACCAGCAGAGAACGAGGATCACCCCTCCACTTT
NA | TRBJ2-5 | NA | TRBV7-6 | CASSLRQIQETQYF | TGTGCCAGCAGCCTACGACAGATACAAGAGACCCAGTACTTC
NA | TRBJ1-5 | NA | TRBV4-3 | CASSQDSRRAGDETNQPQHF | TGCGCCAGCAGCCAAGATTCCCGTAGAGCAGGGGATGAGACTAATCAGCCCCAGCATTTT
NA | TRBJ1-4 | NA | TRBV11-2 | CASSPDRRTNEKLFF | TGTGCCAGCAGCCCCGACAGGCGTACTAATGAAAAACTGTTTTTT
NA | TRBJ1-1 | NA | TRBV9 | CASSVNPDLNTEAFF | TGTGCCAGCAGCGTAAATCCAGACTTGAACACTGAAGCTTTCTTT
few | TRBJ2-3 | TRBD1 | TRBV5-5 | CASSQRTGVTDTQYF | TGTGCCAGCAGCCAGAGGACAGGGGTCACAGATACGCAGTATTTT
NA | TRBJ2-2 | TRBD1 | TRBV9 | CASSVTGGSGELFF | TGTGCCAGCAGCGTTACAGGGGGCAGCGGGGAGCTGTTTTTT
NA | TRBJ2-7 | NA | TRBV5-1 | CASSLSGQYYEQYF | TGCGCCAGCAGCTTGAGCGGACAGTATTACGAGCAGTACTTC
NA | TRBJ1-1 | NA | TRBV5-1 | CASSLYVDTEAFF | TGCGCCAGCAGCTTGTACGTAGACACTGAAGCTTTCTTT
once | TRBJ1-2 | TRBD1 | TRBV25-1 | CASRTGGKGYGYTF | TGTGCCAGCAGGACAGGGGGAAAGGGCTATGGCTACACCTTC
NA | TRBJ2-3 | NA | TRBV7-9 | CASSLGQFLADTQYF | TGTGCCAGCAGCTTAGGACAGTTTCTGGCAGATACGCAGTATTTT
NA | TRBJ1-6 | TRBD1 | TRBV6-5 | CASRGQYNSPLHF | TGTGCCAGCAGGGGACAGTATAATTCACCCCTCCACTTT
NA | TRBJ2-3 | TRBD2 | TRBV25-1 | CASGDSGGSTDTQYF | TGTGCCAGCGGGGATAGCGGGGGGAGCACAGATACGCAGTATTTT
NA | TRBJ2-1 | TRBD2 | TRBV27 | CASSFLTSGGLDSYNEQFF | TGTGCCAGCAGTTTTTTGACTAGCGGGGGGCTCGACTCCTACAATGAGCAGTTCTTC
NA | TRBJ1-1 | NA | TRBV6-5 | CASSYSGGTEAFF | TGTGCCAGCAGTTACTCGGGGGGCACTGAAGCTTTCTTT
few | TRBJ1-1 | TRBD1 | TRBV18 | CASSLTGDGTEAFF | TGTGCCAGCTCACTGACAGGGGATGGCACTGAAGCTTTCTTT
NA | TRBJ2-2 | TRBD1 | TRBV2 | CASSGTGGAGELFF | TGTGCCAGCTCCGGGACAGGGGGGGCCGGGGAGCTGTTTTTT
NA | TRBJ1-1 | NA | TRBV11-3 | CASSLGGGEAFF | TGTGCCAGCAGCTTAGGGGGAGGTGAAGCTTTCTTT
NA | TRBJ2-3 | NA | TRBV11-3 | CASSVTRVDTQYF | TGTGCCAGCAGCGTAACTAGAGTAGATACGCAGTATTTT
few | TRBJ2-5 | NA | TRBV10-3 | CAISRDGETQYF | TGTGCCATCAGTCGAGACGGGGAGACCCAGTACTTC
NA | TRBJ2-1 | NA | TRBV7-9 | CASSSFRGYNEQFF | TGTGCCAGCAGCTCATTCAGGGGCTACAATGAGCAGTTCTTC
NA | TRBJ2-7 | TRBD2 | TRBV6-5 | CASSARGSGGYEQYF | TGTGCCAGCAGTGCCCGGGGAAGCGGGGGCTACGAGCAGTACTTC
NA | TRBJ1-2 | TRBD1 | TRBV5-6 | CASSLPGQDNYGYTF | TGTGCCAGCAGCTTACCGGGACAGGATAATTATGGCTACACCTTC
NA | TRBJ1-1 | NA | TRBV30 | CAWGLRGDTEAFF | TGTGCCTGGGGCTTACGAGGTGACACTGAAGCTTTCTTT
NA | TRBJ2-3 | TRBD2 | TRBV9 | CASSFIGLASTDTQYF | TGTGCCAGCAGCTTTATAGGACTAGCGTCCACAGATACGCAGTATTTT
NA | TRBJ1-1 | NA | TRBV2 | CASGRNTEAFF | TGTGCCAGCGGCAGGAACACTGAAGCTTTCTTT
once | TRBJ1-6 | NA | TRBV9 | CASSFGEESSPLHF | TGTGCCAGCAGCTTCGGGGAAGAAAGTTCACCCCTCCACTTT